The clone carrying this TCR beta chain has only one observation. The data were taken from a study of cytomegalovirus exposure and HLA in healthy donors. PCR primers comprised 60 Vbeta and 13 Jbeta primers. Libraries were prepared by immunoSEQ multiplex PCR; TCRdb keeps only in-frame clonotypes and omits some of them. Seen here are 150,000 to 200,000 clones, approximately 82% observed once, and the top ten hold over 1.1%. The CDR3 has 13 amino acids. Trimming removed 3 bases from V and 4 bases from J, with 9 bases in between. Germline CDR1 reads MRHNA; CDR2 reads SNTAGT. This TCR derives from a male donor in good health and CMV-seronegative. The chain links TRBV6-4 to TRBJ1-1, with a weak D call TRBD1 (5 bases). Material: PBMCs. DNA of the CDR3: TGTGCCAGCAGTGAAGGGGCGCGCACTGAAGCTTTCTTT. Amino acid sequence: CASSEGARTEAFF.